One T cell receptor (beta chain) is described in this entry. Its antigen is not identified. This specimen belongs to a study of T cell responses to AZD1222 COVID-19 vaccine. Study-level background: Pooled in the analysis were second doses at about 4 or about 12 weeks.

Between the trimmed V and J ends, which lost 8 bases and 8 bases, there was a span of 21 bases. Germline V gives CDR1 MNHEY, CDR2 SVGAGI. The CDR3 covers 14 residues. Study results and limitations: Spike-specific TCR depth and breadth grew after two AZD1222 doses. Baseline seropositives among AZD1222 recipients totaled only 5 to 7.

The method was immunoSEQ multiplex PCR; TCRdb's version includes in-frame clones alone and lacks a portion of them. The sample holds roughly 120,000 clones, roughly 84% seen once. The clonotype comes from an adult in good health. Source: peripheral blood, taken on day 0 of AZD1222 vaccination. The V and J genes are TRBV6-5 and TRBJ1-2, with a possible D match to TRBD1 (6 bases). CDR3 in amino acids: CASLGYREFGGYTF. CDR3 DNA sequence: TGTGCCAGCTTGGGATACAGGGAATTCGGAGGCTACACCTTC.